These 31 T cell receptor beta chains came from one sample sequenced in a study of control samples from healthy donors and cancer patients. Some clones are missing from TCRdb's copy, which holds only in-frame ones; the method was immunoSEQ multiplex PCR. The sample table includes around 190,000 clones. Sample: blood. The receptors derive from a woman under 40 in good health.

This chain joins TRBV6-6 and TRBJ2-7, with TRBD2 matching 7 bases. V trimming: 2 bases; J trimming: 5 bases; junction bases outside the gene matches: 6. Germline V gene data show CDR1 as MNHNY and CDR2 as SVGAGI (reference sequence). CDR3 size: 14 residues. The CDR3 loop is CASSYEARGDEQYF. The CDR3 coding sequence is TGTGCCAGCAGTTACGAGGCTCGGGGGGACGAGCAGTACTTC.

The CDR3 region is CASSTGGGYTF. CDR3 nucleotides: TGTGCCAGCAGCACCGGGGGAGGCTACACCTTC. The chain carries TRBV7-2 and TRBJ1-2, with D perhaps TRBD1 (5 bases). CDR3 length: 11 residues. Germline CDR1 reads SGHTA; CDR2 reads FQGNSA. V was shortened by 5 bases and J by 8 bases, with 9 bases between the two germline ends.

The chain couples TRBV3-1 (or the pseudogene TRBV3-2) to TRBJ1-5; 7 nucleotides align to TRBD1. This CDR3 comprises 14 residues. Germline trimming cut 4 bases from V and 3 bases from J; bases unmatched to any gene: 3. Germline CDR1 and CDR2: LGHDT and YNNKEL (reference sequence). CDR3 in amino acids: CASSPGQNNQPQHF. The CDR3 DNA is TGTGCCAGCAGCCCGGGACAGAACAATCAGCCCCAGCATTTT.

V and J are TRBV29-1 and TRBJ1-2; TRBD1 might be the D (5 bases). The germline gives CDR1 SQVTM, CDR2 ANQGSEA. This CDR3 contains 13 residues. Trimming took off 4 bases at V and 4 bases at J, with 13 bases between the two ends. The CDR3 DNA follows: TGCAGCGTTGCCATACGGGGCAGCTATGGCTACACCTTC. Encoded protein: CSVAIRGSYGYTF.

J is TRBJ1-3 and V is TRBV28; 10 bases map to TRBD1. Trimming removed 1 base from V and 4 bases from J; junction bases left unmatched: 4. Germline V lookup: CDR1 MDHEN, CDR2 SYDVKM. The CDR3 is 16 residues long. The CDR3 region is CASSLFPDRGGNTIYF. In DNA form, the CDR3 reads TGTGCCAGCAGTTTATTCCCGGACAGGGGGGGAAACACCATATATTTT. Using reference TRBV28 and TRBJ1-3 for the parts outside the CDR3, the full variable domain is DVKVTQSSRYLVKRTGEKVFLECVQDMDHENMFWYRQDPGLGLRLIYFSYDVKMKEKGDIPEGYSVSREKKERFSLILESASTNQTSMYLCASSLFPDRGGNTIYFGEGSWLTVV.

The rearrangement links TRBV27 to TRBJ2-7; D might be TRBD1 (5 bases). The CDR3 is 16 amino acids. In germline, CDR1 is MNHEY, CDR2 SMNVEV (reference sequence). V lost 7 bases and J lost 1, with 20 bases in between. CDR3 residues: CASKGQSAPTSYEQYF. Written as DNA, the CDR3 is TGTGCCAGCAAGGGGCAATCAGCTCCTACGTCCTACGAGCAGTACTTC.

The chain links TRBV27 to TRBJ2-2, with TRBD1 matching over 10 bases. Trimming took 5 bases from V and 5 from J; bases not matched to a gene: 2. This CDR3 is 14 amino acids long. CDR1 MNHEY and CDR2 SMNVEV come from the germline V gene (reference sequence). DNA for the CDR3: TGTGCCAGCAGTGACAGGGGGCATACCGGGGAGCTGTTTTTT. Its protein product is CASSDRGHTGELFF.

The chain combines TRBV9 with TRBJ2-1, with D unclear. CDR1 and CDR2 from the germline V gene are SGDLS and YYNGEE. The CDR3 has 15 residues. V lost 1 base and J 3 bases, leaving 11 bases between the germline ends. The CDR3 coding sequence is TGTGCCAGCAGCGTAAGAGCTATCAACTACAATGAGCAGTTCTTC. This sequence encodes CASSVRAINYNEQFF.

The J gene is TRBJ2-3, the V gene TRBV28, with D perhaps TRBD1 (6 bases). The CDR3 is 14 residues long. The V gene's germline CDR1 is MDHEN and CDR2 SYDVKM. V dropped 1 base and J dropped 7 bases, with 12 bases sitting between them. The CDR3 DNA sequence: TGTGCCAGCAGTTTATATCCCAGGGGATATACGCAGTATTTT. Amino acids: CASSLYPRGYTQYF. The variable domain in full, with the rest retrieved from reference TRBV28 and TRBJ2-3, is DVKVTQSSRYLVKRTGEKVFLECVQDMDHENMFWYRQDPGLGLRLIYFSYDVKMKEKGDIPEGYSVSREKKERFSLILESASTNQTSMYLCASSLYPRGYTQYFGPGTRLTVL.

This chain connects TRBV5-6 to TRBJ1-1; D is unresolved. There are 13 residues in the CDR3. V lost 3 bases and J 2 bases, leaving 8 bases between the germline ends. Germline values: CDR1 SGHDT, CDR2 YYEEEE. CDR3 region: CASSYQLNTEAFF. The DNA for the CDR3 is TGTGCCAGCAGCTACCAGTTAAACACTGAAGCTTTCTTT.

The rearrangement links TRBV19 to TRBJ1-5, with a possible D match to TRBD1 (5 bases). The CDR3 spans 14 residues. Germline V gene lookup returns CDR1 LNHDA and CDR2 SQIVND (reference sequence). The germline V and J ends were trimmed by 6 bases and 8 bases, with 17 bases remaining between them. Written as DNA, the CDR3 is TGTGCCAGTAGCAGGGACGACGAGTGGGAGCCCCAGCATTTT. Protein sequence: CASSRDDEWEPQHF.

The rearrangement uses TRBV5-5 and TRBJ1-2; D gene uncertain. The CDR3 is 14 amino acids. CDR1 and CDR2 (germline): SGHKS, YYEKEE (reference sequence). V was pared by 1 base and J by 4 bases, with 11 bases between. This chain's CDR3 is CASSLSPSGYGYTF. CDR3 coding DNA: TGTGCCAGCAGCTTGAGCCCAAGCGGCTATGGCTACACCTTC.

The V gene is TRBV28, the J gene TRBJ1-3; a weak D match, TRBD1 (5 bases). The germline gives CDR1 MDHEN, CDR2 SYDVKM. This CDR3 is 14 amino acids long. Trimming removed 3 bases at V and 0 bases at J, with 6 bases between. The CDR3 DNA follows: TGTGCCAGCAGTTTGGGGCGCTCTGGAAACACCATATATTTT. Protein: CASSLGRSGNTIYF.

The V call is TRBV27, the J call TRBJ2-3; TRBD1 is a possible D gene (6 bases). V was pared by 6 bases and J by 5 bases, with 12 bases between. Germline CDR1 and CDR2: MNHEY and SMNVEV (reference sequence). CDR3 length equals 13 residues. CDR3 coding DNA: TGTGCCAGCAGGGACAGCGAGAGAGATACGCAGTATTTT. Amino acid sequence: CASRDSERDTQYF.

The chain uses TRBV6-5 and TRBJ2-7, with D possibly being TRBD2 (5 bases). Germline-derived CDR1 and CDR2 are MNHEY and SVGAGI. V lost 5 bases and J 12 bases, leaving 23 bases between the germline ends. The CDR3 spans 14 residues. The CDR3 coding sequence is TGTGCCAGCAGTCCAAGCATCCTGAGCACTAGGTCGTACTTC. Its protein is CASSPSILSTRSYF.

CDR3 residues: CATSDAAGGSQPQHF. In DNA form, the CDR3 reads TGTGCCACCAGTGATGCCGCGGGAGGGAGTCAGCCCCAGCATTTT. The V call is TRBV24-1, the J call TRBJ1-5; D not certain. Germline V gene data show CDR1 as KGHDR and CDR2 as SFDVKD. This CDR3 region has 15 residues. Trimming cost V 3 bases and J 6 bases, with 14 bases left between them.

The V gene is TRBV28, the J gene TRBJ2-1, with TRBD1 identical over 10 bases. The CDR3 is 16 residues long. Germline V gene sequence: CDR1 MDHEN, CDR2 SYDVKM. V was pared by 3 bases and J by 4 bases, with 6 bases of the junction left unmatched. The CDR3 nucleotides are TGTGCCAGCAGTTTTCCGGGACAGGGGCTATACAATGAGCAGTTCTTC. It translates to CASSFPGQGLYNEQFF.

The genes are TRBV7-2 and TRBJ2-7; D remains unclear. Germline V gives CDR1 SGHTA, CDR2 FQGNSA. The germline V and J ends were trimmed by 6 bases and 3 bases, with 15 bases remaining between them. This CDR3 spans 14 amino acids. The CDR3 DNA reads as TGTGCCAGCAGTCTAACTCCGGGCCGCTACGAGCAGTACTTC. Translating gives CASSLTPGRYEQYF.

This chain uses TRBV6-5 with TRBJ2-1, with D possibly matching TRBD2 (6 bases). Between the trimmed V and J ends, which lost 0 bases and 9 bases, there was a span of 9 bases. The CDR3 contains 13 residues. Germline CDR1 reads MNHEY; CDR2 reads SVGAGI. CDR3: CASSYSGGIEQFF. As DNA, the CDR3 is TGTGCCAGCAGTTACTCTGGGGGGATTGAGCAGTTCTTC.

The V call is TRBV28, the J call TRBJ2-5, with D perhaps matching TRBD1 (5 bases). Trimming stripped 5 bases from V and 5 bases from J, with 12 bases between. This CDR3 is 13 amino acids long. Germline V gene sequence: CDR1 MDHEN, CDR2 SYDVKM. The CDR3 DNA reads as TGTGCCAGCAGTCCCCAGGGTTGGGAGACCCAGTACTTC. Protein: CASSPQGWETQYF. Drawing the rest from reference TRBV28 and TRBJ2-5, the complete variable domain is DVKVTQSSRYLVKRTGEKVFLECVQDMDHENMFWYRQDPGLGLRLIYFSYDVKMKEKGDIPEGYSVSREKKERFSLILESASTNQTSMYLCASSPQGWETQYFGPGTRLLVL.

This rearrangement joins TRBV28 to TRBJ1-3; tentatively, D is TRBD1 (5 bases). V lost 2 bases to trimming and J lost 3 bases, with 11 bases between them. This CDR3 contains 15 residues. The V gene's germline CDR1 is MDHEN and CDR2 SYDVKM. CDR3 region: CASSLPPGNGNTIYF. Here the CDR3 DNA reads TGTGCCAGCAGTTTACCCCCAGGGAATGGAAACACCATATATTTT.

The chain is built from TRBV7-2 and TRBJ1-5; the D is unclear. V dropped 2 bases and J dropped 4 bases, with 12 bases sitting between them. CDR3 length: 15 residues. CDR1 SGHTA and CDR2 FQGNSA come from the germline V gene. The CDR3 DNA follows: TGTGCCAGCAGCTTAAATCGAGAATGGAATCAGCCCCAGCATTTT. It yields the protein CASSLNREWNQPQHF.

The V gene is TRBV25-1, the J gene TRBJ2-2; 9 nucleotides agree with TRBD2. V lost 6 bases to trimming and J lost 4 bases; unmatched junction nucleotides: 9. The length of the CDR3 is 16 residues. Germline CDR1 and CDR2: MGHDK and SYGVNS. The CDR3 nucleotides read TGTGCCAGCAGGCCAGACCAGCGGGGGGTCACCGGGGAGCTGTTTTTT. It translates to CASRPDQRGVTGELFF.

This chain uses TRBV13 with TRBJ2-2; D gene unclear. CDR3 length: 16 residues. Per the germline V gene, CDR1 is PRHDT and CDR2 is FYEKMQ (reference sequence). Trimming pared 1 base from V and 1 base from J, leaving 10 bases between. CDR3: CASSLAVGLNTGELFF. CDR3 sequence (DNA): TGTGCCAGCAGCTTAGCGGTGGGGTTGAACACCGGGGAGCTGTTTTTT.

V is TRBV5-1 and J is TRBJ1-3; D perhaps matches TRBD1 (5 bases). CDR1 is SGHRS and CDR2 is YFSETQ in the germline V gene. Trimming stripped 4 bases from V and 4 bases from J, with 12 bases between. This CDR3 has 14 residues. The CDR3 spells CASSPGTSGNTIYF. The CDR3 DNA is TGCGCCAGCAGCCCAGGGACGTCCGGAAACACCATATATTTT.

The CDR3 spells CASSITGRTEAFF. As DNA, the CDR3 is TGTGCCAGTAGTATCACAGGGCGGACTGAAGCTTTCTTT. The chain links TRBV19 to TRBJ1-1; D possibly corresponds to TRBD1 (6 bases). Germline V lookup: CDR1 LNHDA, CDR2 SQIVND (reference sequence). The CDR3 is 13 amino acids. The V and J ends lost 3 bases and 5 bases respectively, with 10 bases between them.

The chain links TRBV7-2 to TRBJ2-3, with D perhaps matching TRBD2 (6 bases). This CDR3 has 17 residues. Germline CDR1 reads SGHTA; CDR2 reads FQGNSA. V was clipped by 5 bases and J by 3 bases, with 21 bases between them. CDR3 sequence reads: CASSPVGGSGRTDTQYF. DNA of the CDR3: TGTGCCAGCAGCCCCGTCGGAGGGTCGGGTAGGACAGATACGCAGTATTTT.

The chain carries TRBV6-1 and TRBJ1-2; unclear D gene. Germline V gives CDR1 MNHNS, CDR2 SASEGT. CDR3 length: 11 amino acids. Trimming removed 2 bases at V and 10 bases at J, with 8 bases between. Written as DNA, the CDR3 is TGTGCCAGCAGTGAAATAGTCCACTACACCTTC. This codes for CASSEIVHYTF.

The rearrangement uses TRBV4-1 and TRBJ2-1, with 7 positions matching TRBD1. CDR3 length: 16 amino acids. Germline trimming cut 5 bases from V and 0 bases from J; bases unmatched to any gene: 7. CDR1 is MGHRA, CDR2 YSYEKL, per germline. The CDR3: CASSNPRQGSYNEQFF. In DNA form, the CDR3 reads TGCGCCAGCAGCAATCCCCGACAGGGCTCCTACAATGAGCAGTTCTTC.

The J gene is TRBJ1-1, the V gene TRBV9, with 11 nucleotides matching TRBD1. The trim removed 3 bases at V and 2 bases at J, leaving 6 bases unmatched. CDR1 and CDR2 from the germline V gene are SGDLS and YYNGEE. This CDR3 comprises 16 residues. DNA of the CDR3: TGTGCCAGCAGCGATCCTGGGACAGGGGGTAACACTGAAGCTTTCTTT. Translated, it gives CASSDPGTGGNTEAFF.

The CDR3 protein is CASSSGGAGSPLHF. Here the CDR3 DNA reads TGTGCCAGCAGTTCAGGGGGCGCGGGTTCACCCCTCCACTTT. The gene calls are TRBV28 and TRBJ1-6, with TRBD1 matching 8 bases. With V trimmed by 4 bases and J by 9 bases, 5 bases remained unmatched. The V gene's germline CDR1 is MDHEN and CDR2 SYDVKM. The CDR3 has 14 residues. Variable domain in full (rest from reference TRBV28 and TRBJ1-6): DVKVTQSSRYLVKRTGEKVFLECVQDMDHENMFWYRQDPGLGLRLIYFSYDVKMKEKGDIPEGYSVSREKKERFSLILESASTNQTSMYLCASSSGGAGSPLHFGNGTRLTVT.